These 21 T cell receptor beta chains came from one sample sequenced in a study of T cell responses to AZD1222 COVID-19 vaccine (dated by TCRdb to the early 2020s). The protocol used for the library was the immunoSEQ multiplex PCR assay. TCRdb holds this immuneACCESS table with in-frame rearrangements only. Some clones are missing; in checked studies, unresolved V genes explain under half, and the rest has no known cause. The sample table shows under 170,000 clones, and 90% to 95% are seen once. Of the sample, 0.95% to 1.5% is held by the ten largest clones. This specimen's time point label, per the study, means: baseline before first vaccination. The sample was peripheral blood, taken on day 0 of AZD1222 vaccination. All receptors derive from an adult in good health.

The V gene is TRBV5-1, the J gene TRBJ2-1; D call uncertain. CDR3 length equals 13 residues. Trimming left V 0 bases short and J 8 bases short, with 9 bases between. Germline V gene data show CDR1 as SGHRS and CDR2 as YFSETQ. This CDR3 reads CASSLAASDEQFF. The DNA of the CDR3 is TGCGCCAGCAGCTTGGCAGCTAGTGATGAGCAGTTCTTC.

This clone appeared once. The chain carries TRBV5-1 and TRBJ2-7; maybe TRBD2 (6 bases). CDR3 size: 16 residues. V was clipped by 0 bases and J by 0 bases, with 13 bases between them. Germline assignment: CDR1 SGHRS and CDR2 YFSETQ. The chain's CDR3 is CASSLEGGMSSYEQYV. CDR3 nucleotide sequence: TGCGCCAGCAGCTTGGAGGGCGGGATGAGCTCCTACGAGCAGTACGTC.

This chain uses TRBV6-1 with TRBJ1-4, with a possible D match to TRBD1 (5 bases). Germline CDR1 and CDR2: MNHNS and SASEGT. The V and J ends lost 1 base and 3 bases respectively, with 15 bases between them. This CDR3 comprises 17 residues. In DNA form, the CDR3 reads TGTGCCAGCAGTGAAGGGGGGATGCAGGGAGCTAATGAAAAACTGTTTTTT. Its protein is CASSEGGMQGANEKLFF.

The rearrangement links TRBV21-1 to TRBJ1-5. TRBV21-1 corresponds to a pseudogene. The CDR3 spans 15 residues. The CDR3 DNA is TGTGCCAGCAGCAAAAAAGGGCAGCGAGGGCAGCCCCAGCATTTT. Translated, it gives CASSKKGQRGQPQHF.

The chain uses TRBV2 and TRBJ1-1; D perhaps matches TRBD1 (5 bases). The germline CDR1 and CDR2 sequences are SNHLY and FYNNEI. V lost 2 bases and J lost 7, with 17 bases in between. The CDR3 spans 15 residues. The CDR3 loop is CASSESKTGRYEAFF. The CDR3 DNA reads TGTGCCAGCAGTGAATCGAAAACAGGTAGATATGAAGCTTTCTTT. Full variable domain (missing parts from reference TRBV2 and TRBJ1-1): EPEVTQTPSHQVTQMGQEVILRCVPISNHLYFYWYRQILGQKVEFLVSFYNNEISEKSEIFDDQFSVERPDGSNFTLKIRSTKLEDSAMYFCASSESKTGRYEAFFGQGTRLTVV.

This chain connects TRBV7-9 to TRBJ1-1, with D perhaps TRBD1 (5 bases). Trimming took 5 bases from V and 12 from J, leaving 22 bases between them. CDR3 length: 14 amino acids. Germline CDR1 SEHNR, CDR2 FQNEAQ (reference sequence). CDR3 amino acids: CASSEYPGRLDPFF. As DNA, the CDR3 is TGTGCCAGCAGCGAATATCCGGGACGACTAGATCCTTTCTTT.

The rearrangement uses TRBV6-5 and TRBJ2-7; possible D gene TRBD1, 6 bases. V lost 6 bases to trimming and J lost 4 bases, with 16 bases between them. The germline V gene has CDR1 MNHEY and CDR2 SVGAGI. The CDR3 is 14 residues long. CDR3 sequence reads: CASRDSPDQYEQYV. CDR3 in DNA: TGTGCCAGCAGGGACAGCCCCGACCAATACGAGCAGTACGTC.

The gene calls are TRBV18 and TRBJ1-5, with D unclear. The CDR3 totals 14 residues. The V and J ends lost 2 bases and 9 bases respectively, with 14 bases between them. Germline CDR1 KGHSH, CDR2 LQKENI. In DNA, the CDR3 is TGTGCCAGCTCACCAAGGGAACAAGTTGGGCCCCAGCATTTT. As protein: CASSPREQVGPQHF.

J is TRBJ1-1 and V is TRBV19; D remains ambiguous. The CDR3 sequence is 13 residues long. CDR1 LNHDA and CDR2 SQIVND come from the germline V gene (reference sequence). Between the trimmed V and J ends, which lost 4 bases and 0 bases, there was a span of 6 bases. Here the CDR3 reads CASSTVMNTEAFF. The CDR3 nucleotides read TGTGCCAGTAGTACCGTTATGAACACTGAAGCTTTCTTT.

The chain has TRBV5-8 and TRBJ2-6; 11 bases are shared with TRBD2. CDR1 is SGHTS, CDR2 YDEGEE, per germline. V lost 1 base, J lost 2 bases, and 5 bases stayed unmatched. This CDR3 spans 18 amino acids. The CDR3 DNA sequence: TGTGCCAGCAGCTTGTTTAGCGGGAGGGCGGCTGGGGCCAACGTCCTGACTTTC. As protein: CASSLFSGRAAGANVLTF.

This clone is a singleton in its sample. The chain couples TRBV5-5 to TRBJ1-5, with no clear D. The CDR3 is 16 amino acids. Germline V CDR1 and CDR2: SGHKS, YYEKEE (reference sequence). The V and J ends lost 4 bases and 2 bases respectively, with 16 bases between them. The CDR3 is CASSRLSASGNQPQHF. In DNA form, the CDR3 reads TGTGCCAGCAGCCGACTCAGTGCCTCCGGCAATCAGCCCCAGCATTTT.

The rearrangement uses TRBV7-9 and TRBJ1-1; possibly TRBD1 for D (5 bases). The CDR3 runs to 14 residues. The ends were cut back, 5 bases at V and 11 bases at J, with 21 bases in the middle. Per the germline V gene, CDR1 is SEHNR and CDR2 is FQNEAQ (reference sequence). The CDR3 loop reads CASSPRDGEIWAFF. The CDR3 DNA reads as TGTGCCAGCAGCCCCCGGGACGGAGAAATTTGGGCTTTCTTT. The variable domain in full, with the rest retrieved from reference TRBV7-9 and TRBJ1-1, is DTGVSQNPRHKITKRGQNVTFRCDPISEHNRLYWYRQTLGQGPEFLTYFQNEAQLEKSRLLSDRFSAERPKGSFSTLEIQRTEQGDSAMYLCASSPRDGEIWAFFGQGTRLTVV.

The CDR3 nucleotides read TGTGCCAGCAGTGCACCTGGCCTTAACTATGGCTACACCTTC. Amino acids: CASSAPGLNYGYTF. The chain carries TRBV6-6 and TRBJ1-2, with unresolved D. CDR3 length: 14 amino acids. The V end lost 5 bases, the J end lost 1 base, and 11 bases lay between the germline ends. CDR1 and CDR2 (germline): MNHNY, SVGAGI (reference sequence).

The CDR3 here is CASSTTGPGTEAFF. DNA of the CDR3: TGTGCCAGTAGTACCACAGGGCCGGGGACTGAAGCTTTCTTT. The chain couples TRBV19 to TRBJ1-1; the D gene is possibly TRBD1 (6 bases). Germline CDR1 and CDR2: LNHDA and SQIVND (reference sequence). CDR3 length: 14 residues. Deletions cut 4 bases from V and 5 bases from J, with 14 bases between.

This clone was recorded once. The chain joins TRBV7-8 to TRBJ2-3, with a tentative D call TRBD1 (5 bases). The CDR3 extends over 17 amino acids. V was cut by 5 bases and J by 1 base, with 19 bases left in between. Germline CDR1 SGHVS, CDR2 FQNEAQ. CDR3 bases: TGTGCCAGCAGCCAAGATACCAGGGCGCCAGGCACAGATACGCAGTATTTT. Translated, it gives CASSQDTRAPGTDTQYF.

The V and J genes are TRBV10-2 and TRBJ2-1; D not certain. Between the trimmed V and J ends, which lost 7 bases and 2 bases, there was a span of 12 bases. The CDR3 is 14 amino acids. CDR1 and CDR2 from the germline V gene are WSHSY and SAAADI. In DNA form, the CDR3 reads TGCGCCAGCAAGCTTAGAGTGGCCTACAATGAGCAGTTCTTC. The encoded protein is CASKLRVAYNEQFF.

This clone was seen a handful of times. This chain uses TRBV4-3 with TRBJ2-2; TRBD2 aligns across 8 bases. This CDR3 contains 16 residues. Per germline, CDR1 LGHNA and CDR2 YSLEER. The trim removed 2 bases at V and 7 bases at J, leaving 9 bases unmatched. The CDR3 loop is CASSQILAGGSGELFF. DNA for the CDR3: TGCGCCAGCAGCCAAATTCTGGCGGGGGGTAGCGGGGAGCTGTTTTTT.

The chain employs TRBV3-1 (or the pseudogene TRBV3-2) and TRBJ1-2, with D perhaps matching TRBD1 (6 bases). CDR3 length: 13 residues. The ends were cut back, 1 base at V and 8 bases at J, with 11 bases in the middle. Germline V CDR1 and CDR2: LGHDT, YNNKEL (reference sequence). The CDR3, as DNA: TGTGCCAGCAGCCAAGGGGGGGGGCACGGCTACACCTTC. The encoded protein is CASSQGGGHGYTF.

This chain joins TRBV10-3 and TRBJ1-3, with D perhaps TRBD1 (6 bases). The CDR3 totals 14 residues. The V gene lost 11 bases and the J gene lost 3 bases, with 17 bases spanning the gap. Germline CDR1 and CDR2: ENHRY and SYGVKD. CDR3 DNA sequence: TGTGCCTCGAGGACAGCGTCCCTTGGAAACACCATATATTTT. This sequence encodes CASRTASLGNTIYF.

Only one count was recorded for this clone. The chain links TRBV27 to TRBJ2-4; D is undetermined. Germline values: CDR1 MNHEY, CDR2 SMNVEV (reference sequence). The CDR3 covers 14 residues. Trimming took off 3 bases at V and 0 bases at J, with 6 bases between the two ends. The CDR3 nucleotides read TGTGCCAGCAGTTTCTCACTAGCCAAAAACATTCAGTACTTC. It encodes CASSFSLAKNIQYF.

The chain joins TRBV5-1 to TRBJ1-3, with D unclear. Germline CDR1 and CDR2: SGHRS and YFSETQ. The CDR3 sequence is 14 residues long. V lost 4 bases to trimming and J lost 2 bases, with 10 bases between them. CDR3 bases: TGCGCCAGCAGCCCCGGAGGGACTGGAAACACCATATATTTT. It translates to CASSPGGTGNTIYF.